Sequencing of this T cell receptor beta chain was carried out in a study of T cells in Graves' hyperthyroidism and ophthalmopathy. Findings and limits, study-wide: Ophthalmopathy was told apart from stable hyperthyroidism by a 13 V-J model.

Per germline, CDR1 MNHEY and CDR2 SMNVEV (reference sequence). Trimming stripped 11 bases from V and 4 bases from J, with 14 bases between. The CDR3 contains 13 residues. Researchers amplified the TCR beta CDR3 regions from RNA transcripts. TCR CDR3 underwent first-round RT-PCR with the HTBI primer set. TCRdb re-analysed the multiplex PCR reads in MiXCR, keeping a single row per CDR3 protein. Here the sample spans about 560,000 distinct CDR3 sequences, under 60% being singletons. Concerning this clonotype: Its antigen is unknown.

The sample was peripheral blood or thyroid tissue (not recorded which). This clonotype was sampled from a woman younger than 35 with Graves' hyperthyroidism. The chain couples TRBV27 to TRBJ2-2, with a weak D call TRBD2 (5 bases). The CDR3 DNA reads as TGTGCCTCGGCCCGTCGGGGCACCGGGGAGCTGTTTTTT. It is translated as CASARRGTGELFF.